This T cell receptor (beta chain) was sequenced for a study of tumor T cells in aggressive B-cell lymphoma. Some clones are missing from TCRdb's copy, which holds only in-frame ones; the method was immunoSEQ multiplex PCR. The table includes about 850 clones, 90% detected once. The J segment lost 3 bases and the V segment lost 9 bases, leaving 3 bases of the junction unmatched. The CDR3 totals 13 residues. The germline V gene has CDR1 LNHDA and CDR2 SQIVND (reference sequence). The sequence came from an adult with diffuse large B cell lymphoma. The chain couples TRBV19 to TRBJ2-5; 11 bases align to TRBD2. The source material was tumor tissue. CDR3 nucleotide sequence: TGTGCCAGCACACTAGCGGGGGAAGAGACCCAGTACTTC. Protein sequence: CASTLAGEETQYF.